These T cell receptor beta chains were read from a single sample in a study of T cells in Graves' hyperthyroidism and ophthalmopathy. TCRdb re-called the multiplex PCR reads with MiXCR, one entry per CDR3 protein. The repertoire includes hundreds of thousands of distinct CDR3 sequences, around a fifth of them detected once, and 45% to 55% sits in the top ten. Material for sequencing was blood. All receptors derive from a woman aged 70-85 years with Graves' ophthalmopathy. The CDR3 runs from the conserved cysteine through the conserved F or W. A D gene is named only where the DNA matches it firmly. Size values are once, few and many counts, or a class for expanded clones, and some rows have none.

clone_size d_call j_call v_call cdr3_nt cdr3_aa
- TRBD2 TRBJ2-1 TRBV7-9 TGTGCCAGCAGCTTGGGCCGACTAGCGGGAGGAACCTTACTAAGCAATGAGCAGTTCTTC CASSLGRLAGGTLLSNEQFF
few - TRBJ1-5 TRBV19 TGTGCCAGTTCTTATCGACACGGGCAGCCCCAGCATTTT CASSYRHGQPQHF
- TRBD2 TRBJ2-7 TRBV7-2 TGTGCCAGCAGCCAAACTAGCGGGAGTTACTACGAGCAGTACTTC CASSQTSGSYYEQYF
many - TRBJ2-2 TRBV28 TGTGCCAGCAGTTTAAATCCATTTGCGAACACCGGGGAGCTGTTTTTT CASSLNPFANTGELFF
- TRBD2 TRBJ2-7 TRBV12-3/TRBV12-4 TGTGCCAGCAGTATTCTAGCGGGAGGTTCCTACGAGCAGTACTTC CASSILAGGSYEQYF
- - TRBJ2-1 TRBV20-1 TGCAGTGCTCCCCCGGCGGGAACAATATCCTACAATGAGCAGTTCTTC CSAPPAGTISYNEQFF
- TRBD2 TRBJ2-1 TRBV20-1 TGCAGTGCTAGGACACTAGCGGGATCCTACAATGAGCAGTTCTTC CSARTLAGSYNEQFF
few - TRBJ2-1 TRBV20-1 TGCAGTGCGAGAGACTATCGCTCCTACAATGAGCAGTTCTTC CSARDYRSYNEQFF
- - TRBJ2-2 TRBV5-5 TGTGCCAGCAGCTCCCCAATGGGGGGACTCGCAGCCGGGGAGCTGTTTTTT CASSSPMGGLAAGELFF
few - TRBJ1-2 TRBV7-2 TGTGCCAGCAGCTCGGGACTTGGACTCGGCTACACCTTC CASSSGLGLGYTF
few - TRBJ2-1 TRBV3-1 TGTGCCAGCAGCCAACAGGGCCGGGGAAAGTTCTTC CASSQQGRGKFF
- - TRBJ1-5 TRBV5-6 TGTGCCAGCAGCTTGGGGGCTAGCGGGATACCAGATACGCAGCATTTT CASSLGASGIPDTQHF
- - TRBJ1-5 TRBV18 TGTGCCAGCTCACCTAGTCTAGGGTCAGGATCGTGGCAGCCCCAGCATTTT CASSPSLGSGSWQPQHF
few TRBD1 TRBJ1-2 TRBV20-1 TGCAGTGCTAGAGCCACCGGGACAGGGGGATATGGCTACACCTTC CSARATGTGGYGYTF
few - TRBJ2-3 TRBV7-3 TGTGCCAGCAGCTTACTGGTTGGGAGCACAGATACGCAGTATTTT CASSLLVGSTDTQYF
few - TRBJ2-1 TRBV20-1 TGCAGTGCCCGGACCGGACTGGGGTGGGGTGAGCAGTTCTTC CSARTGLGWGEQFF
many TRBD1 TRBJ1-1 TRBV6-1 TGTGCCAGCAGCCCAGGGGGAATGCACATGAACACTGAAGCTTTCTTT CASSPGGMHMNTEAFF
many - TRBJ1-5 TRBV28 TGTGCCAGCAGTTTATCTACCAGGGGCGGCAATCAGCCCCAGCATTTT CASSLSTRGGNQPQHF
many - TRBJ2-2 TRBV7-8 TGTGCCAGCAGCTTAGTGGGCGGGTACACCGGGGAGCTGTTTTTT CASSLVGGYTGELFF
- TRBD1 TRBJ1-1 TRBV4-1 TGCGCCAGCAGCCATCACCTCAGGGGGCCAGACACTGAAGCTTTCTTT CASSHHLRGPDTEAFF
many TRBD2 TRBJ2-1 TRBV27 TGTGCCAGCAGTTTAACATGGGGGGGGTACTCCTACAATGAGCAGTTCTTC CASSLTWGGYSYNEQFF
many - TRBJ1-6 TRBV7-2 TGTGCCAGCAGATCGGGGACCTCACCCCTCCACTTT CASRSGTSPLHF
- - TRBJ2-5 TRBV9 TGTGCCAGCAGCCCCCGGAAGAGAACAGAGACCCAGTACTTC CASSPRKRTETQYF
- TRBD1 TRBJ1-1 TRBV3-1 TGTGCCAGCAGCCTGCGGACAGGGGGTGGCGGGAACACTGAAGCTTTCTTT CASSLRTGGGGNTEAFF
many - TRBJ1-1 TRBV28 TGTGCCAGCAGTCCCGCTGTGTGGGGGGCTCGGGACACTGAAGCTTTCTTT CASSPAVWGARDTEAFF
- - TRBJ1-2 TRBV7-2 TGTGCCAGCAGCTTAGGGTCAGGGATCTACTATGGCTACACCTTC CASSLGSGIYYGYTF
many - TRBJ2-7 TRBV12-3/TRBV12-4 TGTGCCAGCAGTTTACTGTTAGGCCTCTACTACGAGCAGTACTTC CASSLLLGLYYEQYF
- - TRBJ1-1 TRBV3-1 TGTGCCAGCAGCCAAGAAAGGAACACTGAAGCTTTCTTT CASSQERNTEAFF
few TRBD1 TRBJ1-1 TRBV9 TGTGCCAGCAGCGCGCGAGGGACAGGGTCCGCCCGCACTGAAGCTTTCTTT CASSARGTGSARTEAFF
many TRBD2 TRBJ2-1 TRBV20-1 TGCAGTGCCCTTGGGACTAGCGGGCTGTCTAGGAATGAGCAGTTCTTC CSALGTSGLSRNEQFF
few TRBD2 TRBJ2-7 TRBV2 TGTGCCAGCGAACCCGGGACTAGCGGGATACAGCAGTACTTC CASEPGTSGIQQYF
- - TRBJ1-4 TRBV6-2/TRBV6-3 TGTGCCAGCAGCCGGAAGGGGGTTAGACTGTTTTTT CASSRKGVRLFF
- TRBD1 TRBJ1-2 TRBV10-3 TGTGCCATCAGTGGTGACAGGGGGGACTATGGCTACACCTTC CAISGDRGDYGYTF